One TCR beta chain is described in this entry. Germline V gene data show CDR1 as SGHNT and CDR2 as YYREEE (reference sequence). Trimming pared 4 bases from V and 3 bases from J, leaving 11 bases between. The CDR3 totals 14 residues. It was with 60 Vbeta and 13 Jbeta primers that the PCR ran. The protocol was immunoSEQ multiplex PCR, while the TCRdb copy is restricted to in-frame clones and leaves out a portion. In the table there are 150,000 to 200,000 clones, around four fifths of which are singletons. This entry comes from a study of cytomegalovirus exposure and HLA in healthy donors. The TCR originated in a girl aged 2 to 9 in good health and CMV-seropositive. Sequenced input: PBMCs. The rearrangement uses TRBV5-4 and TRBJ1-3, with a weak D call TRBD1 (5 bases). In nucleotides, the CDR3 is TGTGCCAGCAGCATTGGAGGGGTTGGAAACACCATATATTTT. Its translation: CASSIGGVGNTIYF.